The rows below give T cell receptor beta chains drawn from one sample of a study of shared clonotypes between healthy human individuals. Profiled with immunoSEQ multiplex PCR; TCRdb holds only in-frame clones, not every one. The sample yields approximately 400,000 clones, approximately 97% seen once. The sequencing sample was made of memory CD8+ T cells sorted from blood. These receptors were taken from a man younger than 45 in good health. The CDR3 runs from the conserved cysteine through the conserved F or W. D genes are given only for firm matches. Clone size, where shown, is once, few, many, or a class for clones that have expanded.

j_call: TRBJ1-1; v_call: TRBV5-1; clone_size: once; d_call: NA; cdr3_aa: CASSLVVNTEAFF; cdr3_nt: TGCGCCAGCAGCTTGGTGGTCAACACTGAAGCTTTCTTT
j_call: TRBJ1-6; v_call: TRBV18; clone_size: NA; d_call: TRBD1; cdr3_aa: CASSPLWDRGSPLHF; cdr3_nt: TGTGCCAGCTCACCACTTTGGGACAGGGGTTCACCCCTCCACTTT
j_call: TRBJ1-2; v_call: TRBV29-1; clone_size: NA; d_call: TRBD1; cdr3_aa: CSVAGTGLSYTF; cdr3_nt: TGCAGCGTCGCCGGGACAGGCTTGAGCTACACCTTC
j_call: TRBJ2-5; v_call: TRBV9; clone_size: NA; d_call: TRBD2; cdr3_aa: CASSTRGAGGGTQYF; cdr3_nt: TGTGCCAGCAGCACTCGAGGAGCGGGAGGGGGGACCCAGTACTTC
j_call: TRBJ2-7; v_call: TRBV6-5; clone_size: NA; d_call: TRBD2; cdr3_aa: CASKLAGGRLGEQYF; cdr3_nt: TGTGCCAGCAAACTAGCGGGAGGGCGATTGGGTGAGCAGTACTTC
j_call: TRBJ2-5; v_call: TRBV6-4; clone_size: NA; d_call: TRBD2; cdr3_aa: CASSYISGETQYF; cdr3_nt: TGTGCCAGCAGTTATATTAGCGGGGAGACCCAGTACTTC
j_call: TRBJ2-1; v_call: TRBV4-2; clone_size: NA; d_call: NA; cdr3_aa: CASSQEEPSSYNEQFF; cdr3_nt: TGTGCCAGCAGCCAAGAAGAGCCCAGCTCCTACAATGAGCAGTTCTTC
j_call: TRBJ2-7; v_call: TRBV7-9; clone_size: NA; d_call: NA; cdr3_aa: CASSSTGLTYEQYF; cdr3_nt: TGTGCCAGCAGCTCTACAGGGTTAACCTACGAGCAGTACTTC
j_call: TRBJ1-1; v_call: TRBV19; clone_size: NA; d_call: TRBD1; cdr3_aa: CASSQGIGTEAFF; cdr3_nt: TGTGCCAGTTCACAGGGGATCGGCACTGAAGCTTTCTTT
j_call: TRBJ1-2; v_call: TRBV25-1; clone_size: NA; d_call: NA; cdr3_aa: CASSRGGGSYGYTF; cdr3_nt: TGTGCCAGCAGCAGGGGTGGTGGGAGCTATGGCTACACCTTC
j_call: TRBJ1-3; v_call: TRBV9; clone_size: NA; d_call: TRBD1; cdr3_aa: CASSARDREHTIYF; cdr3_nt: TGTGCCAGCAGCGCCCGGGACAGGGAGCACACCATATATTTT
j_call: TRBJ2-3; v_call: TRBV28; clone_size: NA; d_call: TRBD2; cdr3_aa: CASSRPSGRGLGTQYF; cdr3_nt: TGTGCCAGCAGTCGCCCTAGCGGGAGGGGCCTCGGTACGCAGTATTTT
j_call: TRBJ2-3; v_call: TRBV6-5; clone_size: NA; d_call: NA; cdr3_aa: CASREDSSPDTQYF; cdr3_nt: TGTGCCAGCAGGGAAGACAGTTCCCCAGATACGCAGTATTTT
j_call: TRBJ1-2; v_call: TRBV6-1; clone_size: NA; d_call: NA; cdr3_aa: CASSENWAQLLSFYGYTF; cdr3_nt: TGTGCCAGCAGTGAAAACTGGGCCCAACTCCTGTCATTTTATGGCTACACCTTC
j_call: TRBJ2-5; v_call: TRBV4-1; clone_size: NA; d_call: NA; cdr3_aa: CASSQAVLGGQETQYF; cdr3_nt: TGCGCCAGCAGCCAAGCAGTCTTAGGGGGCCAAGAGACCCAGTACTTC
j_call: TRBJ1-2; v_call: TRBV18; clone_size: once; d_call: TRBD1; cdr3_aa: CASSPGQGIGYTF; cdr3_nt: TGTGCCAGCTCACCGGGACAGGGGATCGGCTACACCTTC
j_call: TRBJ2-1; v_call: TRBV2; clone_size: NA; d_call: TRBD2; cdr3_aa: CASSDSGLAGNEQFF; cdr3_nt: TGTGCCAGCAGCGACTCGGGACTAGCGGGAAATGAGCAGTTCTTC
j_call: TRBJ2-7; v_call: TRBV6-1; clone_size: NA; d_call: NA; cdr3_aa: CASAPRTLATYEQYF; cdr3_nt: TGTGCCAGCGCCCCACGGACGCTAGCTACGTACGAGCAGTACTTC
j_call: TRBJ2-5; v_call: TRBV7-3; clone_size: NA; d_call: NA; cdr3_aa: CASSPQQGRRETQYF; cdr3_nt: TGTGCCAGCAGCCCGCAGCAGGGGCGGAGGGAGACCCAGTACTTC
j_call: TRBJ2-7; v_call: TRBV28; clone_size: NA; d_call: TRBD1; cdr3_aa: CASRTGGAGEQYF; cdr3_nt: TGTGCCAGCAGAACAGGGGGCGCGGGGGAGCAGTACTTC
j_call: TRBJ2-1; v_call: TRBV5-4; clone_size: NA; d_call: NA; cdr3_aa: CASSPDSAGRDSYNEQFF; cdr3_nt: TGTGCCAGCAGCCCTGACTCGGCGGGGCGGGACTCCTACAATGAGCAGTTCTTC
j_call: TRBJ2-3; v_call: TRBV6-6; clone_size: NA; d_call: NA; cdr3_aa: CASSYVPSVDTQYF; cdr3_nt: TGTGCCAGCAGTTACGTGCCTAGCGTAGATACGCAGTATTTT
j_call: TRBJ2-7; v_call: TRBV28; clone_size: NA; d_call: TRBD1; cdr3_aa: CASSFRTLTGDEQYF; cdr3_nt: TGTGCCAGCAGTTTTAGGACCCTGACAGGGGACGAGCAGTACTTC
j_call: TRBJ2-3; v_call: TRBV27; clone_size: NA; d_call: NA; cdr3_aa: CASSVSPPPGRHTDTQYF; cdr3_nt: TGTGCCAGCAGTGTATCTCCCCCACCGGGACGGCACACAGATACGCAGTATTTT
j_call: TRBJ2-2; v_call: TRBV14; clone_size: once; d_call: NA; cdr3_aa: CASSPRANTGELFF; cdr3_nt: TGTGCCAGCAGTCCTAGGGCGAACACCGGGGAGCTGTTTTTT
j_call: TRBJ2-5; v_call: TRBV28; clone_size: NA; d_call: TRBD1; cdr3_aa: CASSPSRDRFQETQYF; cdr3_nt: TGTGCCAGCAGTCCGTCCCGGGACAGGTTCCAAGAGACCCAGTACTTC
j_call: TRBJ1-1; v_call: TRBV4-1; clone_size: NA; d_call: NA; cdr3_aa: CASSLAAEAFF; cdr3_nt: TGCGCCAGCAGCCTGGCCGCTGAAGCTTTCTTT
j_call: TRBJ2-5; v_call: TRBV5-4; clone_size: NA; d_call: NA; cdr3_aa: CASSLLTGLEETQYF; cdr3_nt: TGTGCCAGCAGCTTGCTTACAGGGTTGGAGGAGACCCAGTACTTC
j_call: TRBJ2-3; v_call: TRBV7-2; clone_size: NA; d_call: NA; cdr3_aa: CASSFASTDTQYF; cdr3_nt: TGTGCCAGCAGCTTCGCTAGCACAGATACGCAGTATTTT
j_call: TRBJ2-1; v_call: TRBV5-1; clone_size: NA; d_call: NA; cdr3_aa: CASSLAVNSYNEQFF; cdr3_nt: TGCGCCAGCAGCTTAGCGGTTAACTCCTACAATGAGCAGTTCTTC
j_call: TRBJ2-5; v_call: TRBV6-5; clone_size: NA; d_call: NA; cdr3_aa: CASKKAETQYF; cdr3_nt: TGTGCCAGCAAGAAGGCGGAGACCCAGTACTTC
j_call: TRBJ1-2; v_call: TRBV15; clone_size: NA; d_call: NA; cdr3_aa: CATSRDPGDGYTF; cdr3_nt: TGTGCCACCAGCAGAGATCCGGGGGATGGCTACACCTTC
j_call: TRBJ1-5; v_call: TRBV6-1; clone_size: NA; d_call: TRBD1; cdr3_aa: CASVGQAGSQHF; cdr3_nt: TGTGCCAGCGTGGGACAGGCCGGGTCCCAGCATTTT
j_call: TRBJ2-1; v_call: TRBV5-1; clone_size: NA; d_call: NA; cdr3_aa: CASRVAAYNEQFF; cdr3_nt: TGCGCCAGCAGGGTAGCGGCCTACAATGAGCAGTTCTTC
j_call: TRBJ2-3; v_call: TRBV27; clone_size: NA; d_call: NA; cdr3_aa: CASSPLITDTQYF; cdr3_nt: TGTGCCAGCAGTCCTTTAATCACAGATACGCAGTATTTT
j_call: TRBJ2-7; v_call: TRBV5-1; clone_size: NA; d_call: TRBD2; cdr3_aa: CASKGAGGDSFEQYF; cdr3_nt: TGCGCCAGCAAGGGTGCGGGAGGCGACTCGTTCGAGCAGTACTTC
j_call: TRBJ1-1; v_call: TRBV18; clone_size: NA; d_call: TRBD1; cdr3_aa: CASSPPGQGGPKTEAFF; cdr3_nt: TGTGCCAGCTCACCACCGGGACAGGGCGGCCCCAAGACTGAAGCTTTCTTT
j_call: TRBJ1-2; v_call: TRBV5-1; clone_size: NA; d_call: NA; cdr3_aa: CASSLESGRVYGYTF; cdr3_nt: TGCGCCAGCAGCTTGGAGTCGGGCAGGGTCTACGGCTACACCTTC
j_call: TRBJ1-1; v_call: TRBV10-2; clone_size: NA; d_call: NA; cdr3_aa: CASSPGMNTEAFF; cdr3_nt: TGCGCCAGCAGCCCCGGCATGAACACTGAAGCTTTCTTT
j_call: TRBJ2-7; v_call: TRBV4-1; clone_size: NA; d_call: NA; cdr3_aa: CASSHSGTGSYEQYF; cdr3_nt: TGCGCCAGCAGCCACTCCGGGACCGGCTCCTACGAGCAGTACTTC
j_call: TRBJ2-2; v_call: TRBV6-5; clone_size: NA; d_call: TRBD1; cdr3_aa: CASRTTGAGELFF; cdr3_nt: TGTGCCAGCAGGACTACAGGGGCAGGGGAGCTGTTTTTT
j_call: TRBJ2-1; v_call: TRBV7-2; clone_size: NA; d_call: TRBD2; cdr3_aa: CASKLAGDNEQFF; cdr3_nt: TGTGCCAGCAAACTAGCGGGTGACAATGAGCAGTTCTTC
j_call: TRBJ2-7; v_call: TRBV28; clone_size: NA; d_call: NA; cdr3_aa: CASSLFQEQYF; cdr3_nt: TGTGCCAGCAGTTTGTTCCAGGAGCAGTACTTC
j_call: TRBJ1-1; v_call: TRBV2; clone_size: NA; d_call: NA; cdr3_aa: CASSGKVGREGEAFF; cdr3_nt: TGTGCCAGCAGTGGTAAAGTGGGGAGGGAGGGTGAAGCTTTCTTT
j_call: TRBJ1-2; v_call: TRBV30; clone_size: NA; d_call: NA; cdr3_aa: CALESSRQAYGYTF; cdr3_nt: TGTGCCCTGGAGTCGAGCAGACAGGCTTACGGCTACACCTTC
j_call: TRBJ2-7; v_call: TRBV5-1; clone_size: NA; d_call: NA; cdr3_aa: CASSLSWRGSSYEQYF; cdr3_nt: TGCGCCAGCAGCTTGAGTTGGCGGGGTTCCTCCTACGAGCAGTACTTC
j_call: TRBJ1-5; v_call: TRBV30; clone_size: NA; d_call: NA; cdr3_aa: CAYRVHPNQPQHF; cdr3_nt: TGTGCCTACAGGGTCCACCCCAATCAGCCCCAGCATTTT
j_call: TRBJ2-3; v_call: TRBV6-9; clone_size: NA; d_call: NA; cdr3_aa: CASSYVPGGTDTQYF; cdr3_nt: TGTGCCAGCAGTTATGTGCCTGGGGGCACAGATACGCAGTATTTT
j_call: TRBJ1-1; v_call: TRBV6-6; clone_size: NA; d_call: NA; cdr3_aa: CASSYSSQAEAFF; cdr3_nt: TGTGCCAGCAGTTACTCGAGTCAGGCTGAAGCTTTCTTT
j_call: TRBJ2-3; v_call: TRBV6-1; clone_size: NA; d_call: NA; cdr3_aa: CASSTSPSTDTQYF; cdr3_nt: TGTGCCAGCAGTACTAGCCCTAGCACAGATACGCAGTATTTT
j_call: TRBJ1-1; v_call: TRBV7-9; clone_size: NA; d_call: NA; cdr3_aa: CASSIQGMNTEAFF; cdr3_nt: TGTGCCAGCAGCATACAGGGTATGAACACTGAAGCTTTCTTT
j_call: TRBJ2-1; v_call: TRBV25-1; clone_size: NA; d_call: NA; cdr3_aa: CASTPAEVSYNEQFF; cdr3_nt: TGTGCCAGCACTCCAGCGGAGGTTTCCTACAATGAGCAGTTCTTC